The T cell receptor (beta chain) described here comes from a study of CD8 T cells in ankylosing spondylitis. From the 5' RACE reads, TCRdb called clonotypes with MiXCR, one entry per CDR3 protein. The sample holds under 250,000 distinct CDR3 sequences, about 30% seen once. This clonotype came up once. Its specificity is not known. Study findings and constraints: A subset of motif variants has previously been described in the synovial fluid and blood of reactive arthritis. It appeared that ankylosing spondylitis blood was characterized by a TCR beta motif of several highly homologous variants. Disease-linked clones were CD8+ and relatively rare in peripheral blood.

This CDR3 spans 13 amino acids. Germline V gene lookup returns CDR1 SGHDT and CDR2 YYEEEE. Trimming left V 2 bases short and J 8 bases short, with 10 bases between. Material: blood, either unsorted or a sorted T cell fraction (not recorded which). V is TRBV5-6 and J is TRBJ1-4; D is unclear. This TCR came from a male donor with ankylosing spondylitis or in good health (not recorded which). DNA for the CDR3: TGTGCCAGCAGCTTAAAGGGTACAGAAAAACTGTTTTTT. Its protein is CASSLKGTEKLFF.